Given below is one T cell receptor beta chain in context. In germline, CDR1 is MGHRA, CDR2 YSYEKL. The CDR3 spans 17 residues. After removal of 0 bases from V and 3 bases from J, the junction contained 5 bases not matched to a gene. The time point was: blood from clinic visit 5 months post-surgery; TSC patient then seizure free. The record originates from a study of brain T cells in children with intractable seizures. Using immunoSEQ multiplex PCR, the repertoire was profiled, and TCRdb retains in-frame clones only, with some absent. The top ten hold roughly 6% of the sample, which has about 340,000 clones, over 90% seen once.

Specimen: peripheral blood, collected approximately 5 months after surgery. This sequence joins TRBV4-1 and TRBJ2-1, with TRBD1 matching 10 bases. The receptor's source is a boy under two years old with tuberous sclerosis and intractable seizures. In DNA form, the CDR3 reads TGCGCCAGCAGCCAAGATATGGGGACAGGGGACTACAATGAGCAGTTCTTC. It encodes CASSQDMGTGDYNEQFF.